The rows below give T cell receptor beta chains drawn from one sample of a study of cytomegalovirus exposure and HLA in healthy donors. TCRdb's table, derived via immunoSEQ multiplex PCR, lists solely in-frame clones and lacks some. The sample has over 100,000 clones; around four fifths are singletons. Material for sequencing was PBMCs. The receptors derive from a man aged 25-45 years in good health and CMV-seronegative. Each CDR3 is given with its conserved first and last residue. The order of the fields is D gene, V gene, clone size, J gene, CDR3 protein, CDR3 DNA. The D gene is left open where the match is weak. The size entry is marked missing in some rows and otherwise reads once, few, many or a size class.

TRBD2,TRBV9,NA,TRBJ2-5,CASSVGLAGGETQYF,TGTGCCAGCAGCGTTGGACTAGCGGGAGGAGAGACCCAGTACTTC
TRBD1,TRBV15,NA,TRBJ2-6,CATRTGGDSGANVLTF,TGTGCCACCCGTACAGGGGGCGACTCTGGGGCCAACGTCCTGACTTTC
NA,TRBV29-1,NA,TRBJ1-1,CSVVAQGLTEAFF,TGCAGCGTTGTAGCACAGGGTCTCACTGAAGCTTTCTTT
TRBD1,TRBV5-1,NA,TRBJ2-1,CASSRVQGSNEQFF,TGCGCCAGCAGCCGGGTACAGGGGAGCAATGAGCAGTTCTTC
TRBD2,TRBV7-2,NA,TRBJ2-1,CASSLPGGSYNEQFF,TGTGCCAGCAGCTTACCGGGGGGGTCCTACAATGAGCAGTTCTTC
NA,TRBV5-1,NA,TRBJ1-6,CASSSDSLMYNSPLHF,TGCGCCAGCAGCTCAGACAGTCTCATGTATAATTCACCCCTCCACTTT
TRBD1,TRBV4-3,NA,TRBJ2-7,CASSQDTGQGYEQYF,TGCGCCAGCAGCCAAGATACGGGACAGGGCTACGAGCAGTACTTC
TRBD1,TRBV5-6,NA,TRBJ2-1,CASSYRDRGYYNEQFF,TGTGCCAGCAGCTACCGGGACAGGGGGTACTACAATGAGCAGTTCTTC
TRBD2,TRBV15,NA,TRBJ2-1,CATSRAGGLDNEQFF,TGTGCCACCAGCAGAGCGGGAGGTCTTGACAATGAGCAGTTCTTC
TRBD2,TRBV18,NA,TRBJ2-1,CASSPGPSGDNEQFF,TGTGCCAGCTCACCCGGACCTAGCGGAGACAATGAGCAGTTCTTC
TRBD2,TRBV10-3,NA,TRBJ2-1,CAISDGGGADEQFF,TGTGCCATCAGTGACGGCGGGGGGGCCGATGAGCAGTTCTTC
NA,TRBV7-2,NA,TRBJ1-3,CASSLDSRSGNTIYF,TGTGCCAGCAGCTTAGACAGCCGCTCTGGAAACACCATATATTTT
TRBD2,TRBV4-1,NA,TRBJ2-1,CASSQDYGGRAEYEQFF,TGCGCCAGCAGCCAAGATTATGGCGGGAGGGCCGAGTATGAGCAGTTCTTC
TRBD1,TRBV6-5,NA,TRBJ2-7,CASRPIPGQGAEYF,TGTGCCAGCAGACCTATACCGGGACAGGGGGCGGAGTACTTC
NA,TRBV11-2,few,TRBJ1-1,CASSFRGSEAFF,TGTGCCAGCAGCTTTAGGGGGTCAGAAGCTTTCTTT
TRBD2,TRBV7-2,NA,TRBJ2-1,CASSLLREGLNEQFF,TGTGCCAGCAGCTTACTTCGGGAGGGCCTAAATGAGCAGTTCTTC
TRBD1,TRBV4-2,NA,TRBJ2-7,CASSQLRGQFPHEQYF,TGTGCCAGCAGCCAACTCAGGGGACAGTTTCCCCACGAGCAGTACTTT
NA,TRBV19,NA,TRBJ1-5,CASSFRSPIGNQPQHF,TGTGCCAGTAGTTTTCGGTCCCCGATTGGCAATCAGCCCCAGCATTTT
NA,TRBV19,NA,TRBJ1-2,CASSGGSGYTF,TGTGCCAGTAGTGGCGGGAGCGGCTACACCTTC
NA,TRBV21-1,NA,TRBJ2-3,CASSPNGTSGRNF,TGTGCCAGCAGCCCGAACGGGACTAGCGGGAGAAATTTT
NA,TRBV6-6,NA,TRBJ1-1,CASSRQAEAFF,TGTGCCAGCAGTAGACAGGCAGAAGCTTTCTTT
NA,TRBV2,NA,TRBJ2-6,CASRIDRTLGANVLTF,TGTGCCAGCAGAATCGACAGAACTCTGGGAGCCAACGTCCTGACTTTC
TRBD2,TRBV28,NA,TRBJ2-1,CASSFWTSINEQFF,TGTGCCAGCAGTTTCTGGACTAGCATCAATGAGCAGTTCTTC
NA,TRBV6-5,NA,TRBJ1-2,CASSYGTGRLYGYTF,TGTGCCAGCAGTTACGGTACAGGGCGACTCTATGGCTACACCTTC
NA,TRBV28,NA,TRBJ2-6,CASSLPGTGANVLTF,TGTGCCAGCAGTTTACCGGGAACTGGGGCCAACGTCCTGACTTTC